The 25 T cell receptor beta chains below come from one sample, sequenced in a study of identical twins. TCRdb recomputed calls from the 5' RACE reads with MiXCR, one row per CDR3 protein. Among roughly 1,500,000 distinct CDR3 sequences listed, less than 40% were seen once. Sequencing was performed on cord blood. The receptor source for this set is a newborn girl in good health.

This clonotype has just a few counts. CDR3 protein: CSAGTGDNSPLHF. The CDR3 DNA is TGCAGTGCGGGGACAGGAGATAATTCACCCCTCCACTTT. The V and J genes are TRBV20-1 and TRBJ1-6; the match to TRBD1 covers 8 bases. There are 13 residues in the CDR3. In germline, CDR1 is DFQATT, CDR2 SNEGSKA (reference sequence). V dropped 6 bases and J dropped 5; count of bases not matched to a gene: 3.

To note about this clonotype: The junction differs from germline at one of its ends, possibly a read error. V usage is TRBV27 and J usage is TRBJ1-1, with TRBD1 as a possible D gene (5 bases). The CDR3 runs to 12 residues. Germline V gives CDR1 MNHEY, CDR2 SMNVEV (reference sequence). The CDR3 here is CASQRGNAEAFF. CDR3 bases: TGTGCCAGTCAACGGGGGAACGCTGAAGCTTTCTTT.

The CDR3 bases are TGCAGCGTTGGGGACCAGGGGGCCAACTATGGCTACACCTTC. Translating gives CSVGDQGANYGYTF. The chain has TRBV29-1 and TRBJ1-2; 8 bases map to TRBD1. Trimming removed 4 bases from V and 2 bases from J; junction bases left unmatched: 6. Per the germline V gene, CDR1 is SQVTM and CDR2 is ANQGSEA. The CDR3 runs 14 residues.

V gene TRBV12-5 combines with J gene TRBJ2-2; D unresolved. Germline V gene data show CDR1 as LGHNT and CDR2 as FRNRAP. The CDR3 is made up of 14 amino acids. With 5 bases removed from V and 5 bases from J, the gap between germline ends came to 12 bases. CDR3 in amino acids: CASGAGSRTGELFF. Here the CDR3 DNA reads TGTGCTAGTGGTGCAGGTAGTAGGACCGGGGAGCTGTTTTTT.

This rearrangement joins TRBV12-3 or TRBV12-4 to TRBJ2-7; 7 bases line up with TRBD2. The CDR3 spans 17 residues. The V and J ends lost 3 bases and 5 bases, in that order; junction bases with no gene match: 16. CDR3 sequence (DNA): TGTGCCAGCAGTTTTGGTTTTTCGGCGGGGGAAAGTGACGAGCAGTACTTC. It codes for CASSFGFSAGESDEQYF.

This chain connects TRBV6-2 or TRBV6-3 to TRBJ2-7; 8 positions agree with TRBD1. CDR1 and CDR2 from the germline V gene are MNHEY and SVGEGT. V trimming: 5 bases; J trimming: 7 bases; junction bases outside the gene matches: 10. The CDR3 has 14 residues. CDR3 nucleotide sequence: TGTGCCAGCAGTAAAAGGGACAGGCGCAATGAGCAGTACTTC. It is translated as CASSKRDRRNEQYF.

CDR3 amino acids: CATSRLQGTYEQYF. In nucleotides, the CDR3 is TGTGCCACCAGCAGACTGCAGGGGACCTACGAGCAGTACTTC. This rearrangement joins TRBV15 to TRBJ2-7; D might be TRBD1 (6 bases). Germline CDR1 reads LNHNV; CDR2 reads YYDKDF (reference sequence). The length of the CDR3 is 14 residues. Trimming took 2 bases from V and 2 from J, leaving 10 bases between them. The full variable domain, in which reference TRBV15 and TRBJ2-7 provide the parts outside the CDR3, is DAMVIQNPRYQVTQFGKPVTLSCSQTLNHNVMYWYQQKSSQAPKLLFHYYDKDFNNEADTPDNFQSRRPNTSFCFLDIRSPGLGDTAMYLCATSRLQGTYEQYFGPGTRLTVT.

This clonotype was found a few times. The V gene is TRBV20-1, the J gene TRBJ1-2; D not resolved. The V end lost 6 bases, the J end lost 0 bases, and 11 bases lay between the germline ends. Germline CDR1 is DFQATT and CDR2 is SNEGSKA (reference sequence). This CDR3 comprises 13 residues. CDR3 protein: CSALDGTNYGYTF. As DNA, the CDR3 is TGCAGTGCCCTTGACGGTACTAACTATGGCTACACCTTC.

This sequence joins TRBV7-2 and TRBJ1-1; the D gene is possibly TRBD1 (5 bases). Trimming removed 1 base at V and 3 bases at J, with 9 bases between. The CDR3 extends over 14 amino acids. The germline V gene has CDR1 SGHTA and CDR2 FQGNSA. The CDR3: CASSLVGTDTEAFF. Written as DNA, the CDR3 is TGTGCCAGCAGCTTAGTCGGGACGGACACTGAAGCTTTCTTT.

The V gene is TRBV14, the J gene TRBJ2-3, with D possibly being TRBD2 (5 bases). CDR3 size: 14 residues. Germline V CDR1 and CDR2: SGHDN, FVKESK. Deletions cut 1 base from V and 6 bases from J, with 11 bases between. The CDR3 nucleotides are TGTGCCAGCAGCCAAGGCCGGACTGGGGATACGCAGTATTTT. This encodes CASSQGRTGDTQYF.

This clonotype was counted only a few times. The chain carries TRBV20-1 and TRBJ2-1, with D possibly being TRBD2 (6 bases). The CDR3 is 15 residues long. The germline gives CDR1 DFQATT, CDR2 SNEGSKA (reference sequence). V was pared by 0 bases and J by 6 bases, with 15 bases between. The CDR3: CSAREIGRDPNEQFF. As DNA, the CDR3 is TGCAGTGCTAGAGAAATAGGGCGGGACCCCAATGAGCAGTTCTTC.

The chain carries TRBV3-1 and TRBJ2-3; D ambiguous. The CDR3 is 15 amino acids. The V gene lost 2 bases and the J gene lost 3 bases, with 12 bases spanning the gap. Germline V gives CDR1 LGHDT, CDR2 YNNKEL (reference sequence). CDR3 sequence reads: CASSQKHPATDTQYF. CDR3 DNA: TGTGCCAGCAGCCAAAAGCACCCCGCGACAGATACGCAGTATTTT.

The genes are TRBV20-1 and TRBJ2-1, with 8 nucleotides matching TRBD2. With V trimmed by 3 bases and J by 3 bases, 10 bases remained unmatched. CDR1 and CDR2 from the germline V gene are DFQATT and SNEGSKA (reference sequence). The CDR3 has 16 amino acids. CDR3 sequence reads: CSASPWVAGHYNEQFF. In DNA form, the CDR3 reads TGCAGTGCTAGCCCCTGGGTAGCGGGGCACTACAATGAGCAGTTCTTC.

This chain connects TRBV3-1 to TRBJ1-1; D is unclear. The CDR3 loop spans 14 amino acids. The V gene's germline CDR1 is LGHDT and CDR2 YNNKEL (reference sequence). V was shortened by 1 base and J by 1 base, with 7 bases between the two germline ends. The CDR3 loop reads CASSQGPANTEAFF. The CDR3 coding sequence is TGTGCCAGCAGCCAAGGACCAGCGAACACTGAAGCTTTCTTT.

For this clonotype: A much more abundant neighbour one base away suggests this may be a read error. The chain combines TRBV5-1 with TRBJ2-7; 8 bases map to TRBD2. The CDR3 loop spans 19 amino acids. Trimming cost V 1 base and J 7 bases; bases outside gene matches: 22. Germline V CDR1 and CDR2: SGHRS, YFSETQ. The CDR3 DNA reads TGCGCCAGCAGCTTGTGGGTAGCGGGACATAATCCTAAGATCAATGAGCAGTACTTC. It encodes CASSLWVAGHNPKINEQYF.

The rearrangement uses TRBV5-6 and TRBJ2-5; D not resolved. This CDR3 is built from 13 residues. Germline V gene lookup returns CDR1 SGHDT and CDR2 YYEEEE. Trimming removed 1 base from V and 4 bases from J, with 8 bases in between. The CDR3 nucleotides are TGTGCCAGCAGCTTGATGTCGTCAGAGACCCAGTACTTC. As protein: CASSLMSSETQYF.

The V call is TRBV20-1, the J call TRBJ1-5; no firm D call. Germline V gene lookup returns CDR1 DFQATT and CDR2 SNEGSKA (reference sequence). V lost 1 base, J lost 1 base, and 5 bases lay in between. The CDR3 is 13 residues long. CDR3 sequence: CSARASSNQPQHF. The CDR3 DNA is TGCAGTGCTAGAGCCAGCAGCAATCAGCCCCAGCATTTT.

A remark on this clonotype: A junction end diverges from the germline sequence, so it may reflect a read error. The genes are TRBV7-9 and TRBJ2-1, with 10 positions matching TRBD2. The length of the CDR3 is 17 residues. Germline V gene sequence: CDR1 SEHNR, CDR2 FQNEAQ (reference sequence). CDR3: CASSLRASGSQYNELFF. The CDR3 coding sequence is TGTGCCAGCAGCTTAAGGGCTAGCGGGAGCCAATACAATGAGCTGTTCTTC.

The rearrangement joins TRBV4-1 to TRBJ2-3; weak D call: TRBD1 (6 bases). Looked up from germline, CDR1 is MGHRA and CDR2 is YSYEKL. The germline V and J ends were trimmed by 5 bases and 2 bases, with 20 bases remaining between them. This CDR3 region has 17 residues. The CDR3 bases are TGCGCCAGCAGCGCACAGTTCGGGACACCATTCACAGATACGCAGTATTTT. Encoded protein: CASSAQFGTPFTDTQYF.

At least ten counts were recorded for this clonotype. The gene calls are TRBV21-1 and TRBJ2-7. TRBV21-1 is noted as a pseudogene. This CDR3 is 16 amino acids long. CDR3 sequence (DNA): TGTGCCAGCAGCAAAATGACGCTGCCTAAAACCTACGAGCAGTACTTC. Encoded protein: CASSKMTLPKTYEQYF.

This chain links TRBV10-3 with TRBJ2-1; the D gene is possibly TRBD2 (6 bases). The CDR3 length is 13 residues. V lost 1 base and J lost 7, with 8 bases in between. Germline V gene data show CDR1 as ENHRY and CDR2 as SYGVKD. CDR3 sequence reads: CAISELEGNEQFF. DNA of the CDR3: TGTGCCATCAGTGAGTTGGAGGGTAATGAGCAGTTCTTC.

In this sample, this clonotype turned up many times. In DNA, the CDR3 is TGTGCCAGCAGCCGCGACAGGGAGGCTGGCTACACCTTC. The encoded protein is CASSRDREAGYTF. The chain is built from TRBV4-2 and TRBJ1-2; TRBD1 matches at 7 bases. The CDR3 has 13 residues. Germline-derived CDR1 and CDR2 are LGHNA and YNFKEQ. The V segment lost 4 bases and the J segment 7 bases; nucleotides outside the gene matches: 6.

This clonotype showed up just a few times. The chain carries TRBV7-8 and TRBJ2-4; TRBD2 aligns across 11 bases. Germline CDR1 SGHVS, CDR2 FQNEAQ. The CDR3 is made up of 19 amino acids. J was trimmed by 0 bases and V by 2 bases; bases with no gene match: 9. The CDR3 DNA follows: TGTGCCAGCAGCTTACCTGGGGGAACTAGCGGGGGAGCCAAAAACATTCAGTACTTC. Translating it yields CASSLPGGTSGGAKNIQYF.

V gene TRBV2 combines with J gene TRBJ2-5; TRBD1 matches 8 bases. The V gene's germline CDR1 is SNHLY and CDR2 FYNNEI. The ends lost 8 bases at V and 0 bases at J; junction bases unmatched: 11. The CDR3 contains 16 residues. CDR3: CASPGAGGPNQETQYF. CDR3 nucleotides: TGTGCCAGCCCCGGGGCAGGGGGCCCCAACCAAGAGACCCAGTACTTC.

This clonotype has ten or more counts. The chain couples TRBV29-1 to TRBJ2-7; D assignment may be TRBD1 or TRBD2 (5 bases each). The germline V gene has CDR1 SQVTM and CDR2 ANQGSEA. V lost 1 base, J lost 0 bases, and 13 bases lay in between. CDR3 size: 15 residues. CDR3 sequence: CSVEVAQRGSYEQYF. CDR3 coding DNA: TGCAGCGTTGAAGTGGCACAGAGGGGCTCCTACGAGCAGTACTTC.